The 18 T cell receptor beta chains below were found in one sample sequenced in a study of regulatory T cells in long-lasting Graves disease. As to time point: persistent/refractory GD, antithyroid drugs over 5 years with positive TRAb. Making the TCR library involved RNA that had been extracted from PBMCs. Sequencing libraries for TCR beta were prepared with iRepertoire HTBI primers and Arm-PCR of CDR3 regions. From the multiplex PCR reads, TCRdb called clonotypes with MiXCR, one entry per CDR3 protein. This sample has hundreds of thousands of distinct CDR3 sequences, with about 20% found just once. The source was peripheral blood mononuclear cells (PBMCs), collected when the disease was refractory, from a patient treated with antithyroid drugs. All receptors derive from a female donor with Graves disease.

V and J are TRBV19 and TRBJ1-1; no reliable D call. V gave up 6 bases and J gave up 4 bases, with 12 bases separating them. Germline CDR1 reads LNHDA; CDR2 reads SQIVND (reference sequence). The CDR3 totals 13 residues. The CDR3 is CASSAQLGTEAFF. In DNA form, the CDR3 reads TGTGCCAGTAGCGCACAACTGGGCACTGAAGCTTTCTTT.

The rearrangement links TRBV5-1 to TRBJ2-6, with TRBD2 as a possible D gene (5 bases). Trimming removed 7 bases at V and 0 bases at J, with 11 bases between. Germline V gene sequence: CDR1 SGHRS, CDR2 YFSETQ. The CDR3 length is 15 residues. The CDR3 DNA reads as TGCGCCAGCCAACTAGGGAGCTCTGGGGCCAACGTCCTGACTTTC. The encoded protein is CASQLGSSGANVLTF.

The rearrangement uses TRBV24-1 and TRBJ2-2, with 10 bases matching TRBD1. The ends lost 10 bases at V and 2 bases at J; junction bases unmatched: 3. From germline, CDR1 is KGHDR and CDR2 SFDVKD. CDR3 length equals 14 residues. CDR3 bases: TGTGCCACGCGACAGGGGGCTAACACCGGGGAGCTGTTTTTT. Its translation is CATRQGANTGELFF.

This clonotype was observed at least ten times. The chain combines TRBV19 with TRBJ2-7; D possibly uses TRBD1 or TRBD2 (5 bases each). Germline CDR1 is LNHDA and CDR2 is SQIVND (reference sequence). The CDR3 has 13 residues. The V end was cut by 4 bases, the J end by 7 bases, with 14 bases between. The CDR3: CASSSPGTSEQYF. The CDR3 nucleotides are TGTGCCAGTAGTAGCCCCGGGACCTCAGAGCAGTACTTC.

This clonotype was observed at least ten times. The CDR3 DNA reads TGTGCCTGCGCGGGTAAGAAGGACACCGGGGAGCTGTTTTTT. Encoded protein: CACAGKKDTGELFF. V and J are TRBV28 and TRBJ2-2; D possibly corresponds to TRBD2 (5 bases). Germline V gene sequence: CDR1 MDHEN, CDR2 SYDVKM. Trimming shortened V by 11 bases and J by 3 bases, and 16 bases separated the two germline ends. The CDR3 consists of 14 residues.

The CDR3 here is CASSLVARGRRGYTF. CDR3 DNA: TGTGCCAGCAGCTTAGTTGCCAGGGGGAGGCGTGGCTACACCTTC. J is TRBJ1-2 and V is TRBV7-9, with 7 bases aligning to TRBD1. Germline V lookup: CDR1 SEHNR, CDR2 FQNEAQ (reference sequence). CDR3 size: 15 residues. The J segment lost 7 bases and the V segment lost 1 base, leaving 9 bases of the junction unmatched.

The genes are TRBV28 and TRBJ1-1; D unresolved. In germline, CDR1 is MDHEN, CDR2 SYDVKM. CDR3 size: 11 residues. V was pared by 6 bases and J by 3 bases, with 5 bases between. The CDR3 sequence is CASRVDTEAFF. The CDR3 nucleotides are TGTGCCAGCAGGGTCGACACTGAAGCTTTCTTT.

The rearrangement links TRBV25-1 to TRBJ2-7; no definite D call. Looked up from germline, CDR1 is MGHDK and CDR2 is SYGVNS. The CDR3 runs to 13 residues. V was cut by 1 base and J by 3 bases, with 7 bases left in between. The CDR3: CASSESGGYEQYF. The CDR3 coding sequence is TGTGCCAGCAGTGAATCAGGCGGCTACGAGCAGTACTTC.

This clonotype has at least ten counts. The rearrangement uses TRBV3-1 and TRBJ2-4, with 13 bases lining up with TRBD2. With V trimmed by 3 bases and J by 4 bases, 3 bases remained unmatched. The CDR3 contains 16 residues. The V gene's germline CDR1 is LGHDT and CDR2 YNNKEL (reference sequence). The CDR3, as DNA: TGTGCCAGCAGCCATCGGACTAGCGGGAGAAAAAACATTCAGTACTTC. Translated, it gives CASSHRTSGRKNIQYF.

This clonotype was counted many times. This chain connects TRBV6-2 or TRBV6-3 to TRBJ2-7; TRBD1 aligns across 8 bases. Germline V gene sequence: CDR1 MNHEY, CDR2 SVGEGT. This CDR3 contains 14 residues. V lost 4 bases, J lost 3 bases, and 5 bases stayed unmatched. CDR3 amino acids: CASSWDRTHYEQYF. CDR3 sequence (DNA): TGTGCCAGCAGTTGGGACAGGACCCACTACGAGCAGTACTTC.

This clonotype has at least ten counts. The chain is built from TRBV10-3 and TRBJ1-5, with TRBD1 matching 7 bases. This CDR3 has 13 amino acids. V dropped 6 bases and J dropped 5; count of bases not matched to a gene: 4. Germline V gives CDR1 ENHRY, CDR2 SYGVKD. CDR3 DNA sequence: TGTGCCATCAGGATTACAGGGGATCAGCCCCAGCATTTT. Its protein is CAIRITGDQPQHF.

This clonotype came up a few times. A read error is possible here, since a much larger clone lies one base away. The chain is built from TRBV12-3 or TRBV12-4 and TRBJ1-5; a weak D match, TRBD1 (6 bases). The CDR3 totals 16 residues. Trimming cost V 2 bases and J 6 bases, with 17 bases left between them. CDR3 amino acids: CASSLSGEVQSQPQHF. CDR3 in DNA: TGTGCCAGCAGTTTATCAGGGGAAGTGCAAAGTCAGCCCCAGCATTTT.

This clonotype was seen at least ten times. The chain recombines TRBV28 with TRBJ1-2, with D unclear. Trimming took 2 bases from V and 8 from J, leaving 21 bases between them. Germline assignment: CDR1 MDHEN and CDR2 SYDVKM. The CDR3 totals 16 residues. CDR3 region: CASSLRELNLMGGYTF. The CDR3 DNA reads TGTGCCAGCAGTTTACGGGAGCTTAATTTAATGGGGGGCTACACCTTC.

This chain links TRBV28 with TRBJ2-1; D is uncertain. From germline, CDR1 is MDHEN and CDR2 SYDVKM. The CDR3 spans 12 residues. The V and J ends lost 4 bases and 8 bases respectively, with 9 bases between them. DNA of the CDR3: TGTGCCAGCAGTTCCCCGGTGGATGAGCAGTTCTTC. It encodes CASSSPVDEQFF.

There are a few counts of this clonotype. The chain uses TRBV19 and TRBJ2-7, with TRBD1 identical over 7 bases. CDR3 size: 15 residues. CDR1 LNHDA and CDR2 SQIVND come from the germline V gene (reference sequence). V gave up 6 bases and J gave up 2 bases; unmatched junction bases: 10. CDR3 DNA sequence: TGTGCCAGTAGCCTAAATGACAGGGCCGCCTACGAGCAGTACTTC. It codes for CASSLNDRAAYEQYF.

V usage is TRBV3-1 and J usage is TRBJ1-4; D is undetermined. Germline-derived CDR1 and CDR2 are LGHDT and YNNKEL (reference sequence). V was cut by 0 bases and J by 4 bases, with 9 bases left in between. The CDR3 has 15 residues. This CDR3 is CASSQDEGGNEKLFF. CDR3 nucleotides: TGTGCCAGCAGCCAAGATGAGGGTGGTAATGAAAAACTGTTTTTT.

This clonotype was seen just once. A much bigger clone sits one base away, suggesting this may be a read error. The V gene is TRBV6-1, the J gene TRBJ1-2, with D perhaps matching TRBD1 (5 bases). Germline V gene data show CDR1 as MNHNS and CDR2 as SASEGT. This CDR3 region has 14 residues. CDR3 DNA: TGTGCCAGCAGCTCAGGGAGAGCCAACTATGGCCACACCTTC. This encodes CASSSGRANYGHTF.

This clonotype has a count of ten or more. The chain employs TRBV7-6 and TRBJ1-2; D not resolved. CDR1 is SGHVS, CDR2 FNYEAQ, per germline. The CDR3 is 15 residues long. V lost 1 base and J 4 bases, leaving 13 bases between the germline ends. CDR3 protein: CASSLGEVGAYGYTF. DNA for the CDR3: TGTGCCAGCAGCTTAGGCGAGGTTGGCGCCTATGGCTACACCTTC. Full variable domain (missing parts from reference TRBV7-6 and TRBJ1-2): GAGVSQSPRYKVTKRGQDVALRCDPISGHVSLYWYRQALGQGPEFLTYFNYEAQQDKSGLPNDRFSAERPEGSISTLTIQRTEQRDSAMYRCASSLGEVGAYGYTFGSGTRLTVV.